The 30 T cell receptor beta chains reported below all come from one sample, sequenced in a study of T cells in tuberculosis. Using immunoSEQ multiplex PCR, the repertoire was profiled, and TCRdb retains in-frame clones only, with some absent. In the table there are 44,000 or so clones, about 95% of which are singletons. Sequencing was performed on PBMCs. All receptors derive from a donor aged 5-35 years with latent tuberculosis or without tuberculosis infection.

This chain uses TRBV18 with TRBJ1-4; D gene ambiguous. V shed 1 base and J shed 8 bases, with 14 bases lying between them. The CDR3 runs to 15 residues. Germline loops: CDR1 KGHSH, CDR2 LQKENI. In DNA form, the CDR3 reads TGTGCCAGCTCACCACAGATCAGGCCTGGGGAAAAACTGTTTTTT. Its translation is CASSPQIRPGEKLFF.

The rearrangement joins TRBV29-1 to TRBJ1-1, with 11 nucleotides matching TRBD1. The V segment lost 5 bases and the J segment 3 bases; nucleotides outside the gene matches: 5. The CDR3 has 14 amino acids. CDR1 is SQVTM and CDR2 is ANQGSEA in the germline V gene. CDR3 in amino acids: CSVLPDRGHTEAFF. For the CDR3, the DNA is TGCAGCGTTCTTCCGGACAGGGGGCACACTGAAGCTTTCTTT.

CDR3 in amino acids: CASSLGASGRSYEQYF. For the CDR3, the DNA is TGTGCCAGCAGCTTGGGGGCTAGCGGGAGAAGCTACGAGCAGTACTTC. The chain couples TRBV5-4 to TRBJ2-7; 10 nucleotides align to TRBD2. The V and J ends lost 0 bases and 3 bases, in that order; junction bases with no gene match: 6. This CDR3 has 16 residues. Germline CDR1 SGHNT, CDR2 YYREEE (reference sequence).

The chain employs TRBV5-4 and TRBJ2-2; 7 nucleotides line up with TRBD1. CDR1 is SGHNT, CDR2 YYREEE, per germline (reference sequence). The CDR3 is made up of 16 amino acids. The ends lost 0 bases at V and 6 bases at J; junction bases unmatched: 8. DNA of the CDR3: TGTGCCAGCAGCTTGGGCGGCAACAGGGGCTCCGGGGAGCTGTTTTTT. It translates to CASSLGGNRGSGELFF.

CDR3 in DNA: TGTGCCAGCAGCTTGATTGGACACCTTACCCTTCCGGGGTTCTTC. It encodes CASSLIGHLTLPGFF. The chain has TRBV7-9 and TRBJ2-1; the D gene is possibly TRBD1 (5 bases). Germline V gives CDR1 SEHNR, CDR2 FQNEAQ (reference sequence). Trimming removed 3 bases at V and 15 bases at J, with 24 bases between. CDR3 length equals 15 residues.

The chain is built from TRBV27 and TRBJ1-2; D is possibly TRBD1 (5 bases). Germline V CDR1 and CDR2: MNHEY, SMNVEV (reference sequence). The CDR3 has 13 residues. V was shortened by 6 bases and J by 6 bases, with 14 bases between the two germline ends. The CDR3 sequence is CASSPWAGHGYTF. DNA of the CDR3: TGTGCCAGCAGCCCGTGGGCAGGGCATGGCTACACCTTC.

The CDR3 loop reads CASSIQGSSGYEQYF. CDR3 DNA: TGTGCCAGCAGTATACAAGGGAGCTCCGGCTACGAGCAGTACTTC. The chain is built from TRBV6-5 and TRBJ2-7, with TRBD2 as a possible D gene (5 bases). The germline V and J ends were trimmed by 5 bases and 3 bases, with 17 bases remaining between them. CDR3 size: 15 residues. Germline CDR1 is MNHEY and CDR2 is SVGAGI.

This clone came up once. Here the CDR3 DNA reads TGTGCCAGCAGCCCTACTAGTGTCGATGAGCAGTTCTTC. This gives the protein CASSPTSVDEQFF. The rearrangement uses TRBV14 and TRBJ2-1, with D perhaps matching TRBD2 (5 bases). The CDR3 runs to 13 residues. Trimming stripped 4 bases from V and 8 bases from J, with 12 bases between. Germline V gene sequence: CDR1 SGHDN, CDR2 FVKESK.

V gene TRBV30 combines with J gene TRBJ1-1, with D possibly being TRBD1 (6 bases). The germline V gene has CDR1 GTSNPN and CDR2 SVGIG (reference sequence). The CDR3 totals 16 residues. V was pared by 2 bases and J by 3 bases, with 19 bases between. The CDR3 here is CAWSKGGYSIDTEAFF. Here the CDR3 DNA reads TGTGCCTGGAGTAAGGGGGGGTACTCGATCGACACTGAAGCTTTCTTT.

The genes are TRBV7-9 and TRBJ2-3; no firm D call. Germline V gives CDR1 SEHNR, CDR2 FQNEAQ (reference sequence). The V gene lost 1 base and the J gene lost 1 base, with 9 bases spanning the gap. This CDR3 has 15 residues. The DNA for the CDR3 is TGTGCCAGCAGCTTAGAGGTAGCCCGCACAGATACGCAGTATTTT. This codes for CASSLEVARTDTQYF.

A few counts support this clone. V is TRBV18 and J is TRBJ1-5, with D possibly being TRBD1 (5 bases). Germline loops: CDR1 KGHSH, CDR2 LQKENI. V lost 3 bases and J lost 7, with 10 bases in between. This CDR3 spans 13 amino acids. The CDR3, as DNA: TGTGCCAGCTCACCTCAGGGTGAACAGCCCCAGCATTTT. Amino acid sequence: CASSPQGEQPQHF.

The chain joins TRBV11-2 to TRBJ1-5, with no clear D. This CDR3 is built from 13 residues. The ends were cut back, 5 bases at V and 4 bases at J, with 9 bases in the middle. Looked up from germline, CDR1 is SGHAT and CDR2 is FQNNGV. CDR3 amino acids: CASSAAGNQPQHF. The CDR3 DNA reads TGTGCCAGCAGCGCCGCGGGGAATCAGCCCCAGCATTTT.

This sequence joins TRBV19 and TRBJ1-1, with unresolved D. V was pared by 0 bases and J by 0 bases, with 5 bases between. CDR1 is LNHDA and CDR2 is SQIVND in the germline V gene (reference sequence). The CDR3 has 14 amino acids. This CDR3 reads CASSIDSMNTEAFF. The CDR3 bases are TGTGCCAGTAGTATAGATAGTATGAACACTGAAGCTTTCTTT.

DNA of the CDR3: TGTGCCAGTAGTATACTGGCAGGGGGTATCTACGAGCAGTACTTC. As protein: CASSILAGGIYEQYF. The rearrangement links TRBV19 to TRBJ2-7; 7 bases agree with TRBD1. The CDR3 is made up of 15 amino acids. The germline gives CDR1 LNHDA, CDR2 SQIVND (reference sequence). Trimming removed 2 bases from V and 3 bases from J; junction bases left unmatched: 7.

The chain carries TRBV5-8 and TRBJ1-3; tentatively, D is TRBD1 (6 bases). This CDR3 region has 15 residues. V lost 1 base to trimming and J lost 8 bases, with 16 bases between them. CDR1 SGHTS and CDR2 YDEGEE come from the germline V gene. CDR3 protein: CASSLNWGPRDTIYF. The CDR3 region has the DNA TGTGCCAGCAGCTTGAACTGGGGGCCACGTGACACCATATATTTT.

The chain links TRBV18 to TRBJ2-1; 10 bases match TRBD1. V lost 3 bases, J lost 8 bases, and 7 bases stayed unmatched. The CDR3 totals 15 residues. The germline V gene encodes CDR1 KGHSH and CDR2 LQKENI. The CDR3 bases are TGTGCCAGCTCACCCAGGACAGGGGGTATGGATGAGCAGTTCTTC. This gives the protein CASSPRTGGMDEQFF.

The chain couples TRBV7-8 to TRBJ2-3, with D hard to call. Trimming removed 6 bases at V and 10 bases at J, with 14 bases between. The CDR3 contains 12 residues. Looked up from germline, CDR1 is SGHVS and CDR2 is FQNEAQ. This CDR3 is CASRHALGAQYF. The CDR3 coding sequence is TGTGCCAGCAGACATGCCCTAGGTGCGCAGTATTTT.

The chain uses TRBV4-1 and TRBJ1-2; D might be TRBD1 (5 bases). With 0 bases removed from V and 1 base from J, the gap between germline ends came to 9 bases. Germline-derived CDR1 and CDR2 are MGHRA and YSYEKL. This CDR3 comprises 15 residues. The CDR3, as DNA: TGCGCCAGCAGCCAAGAAAAGACAGTTAACTATGGCTACACCTTC. This sequence encodes CASSQEKTVNYGYTF.

CDR3 region: CASTEGSSYEQYF. The CDR3 DNA is TGTGCCAGCACCGAGGGAAGCTCCTACGAGCAGTACTTC. The J gene is TRBJ2-7, the V gene TRBV11-2; TRBD2 might be the D (5 bases). The germline gives CDR1 SGHAT, CDR2 FQNNGV. The CDR3 length is 13 residues. Deletions cut 7 bases from V and 0 bases from J, with 10 bases between.

The rearrangement uses TRBV25-1 and TRBJ1-1; 7 nucleotides agree with TRBD1. The CDR3 totals 14 residues. Trimming at V came to 6 bases and at J to 1 base, leaving 5 bases not matched to a gene. CDR1 is MGHDK, CDR2 SYGVNS, per germline. The CDR3 loop is CASRRGQTNTEAFF. CDR3 DNA: TGTGCCAGCAGGAGGGGACAGACGAACACTGAAGCTTTCTTT.

The chain links TRBV10-3 to TRBJ1-2; TRBD1 matches 7 bases. The CDR3 covers 15 residues. The V and J ends lost 3 bases and 4 bases, in that order; junction bases with no gene match: 8. Looked up from germline, CDR1 is ENHRY and CDR2 is SYGVKD. Here the CDR3 DNA reads TGTGCCATCAGTGACTCCCTCCGGGACAGCTATGGCTACACCTTC. It encodes CAISDSLRDSYGYTF.

The CDR3 sequence: CASSELRGGSGEQFF. The CDR3 nucleotides read TGTGCCAGCAGTGAACTGAGGGGGGGTTCAGGTGAGCAGTTCTTC. The chain recombines TRBV6-1 with TRBJ2-1; weak D call: TRBD2 (7 bases). Germline-derived CDR1 and CDR2 are MNHNS and SASEGT. The CDR3 has 15 residues. The V and J ends lost 2 bases and 9 bases respectively, with 17 bases between them.

The chain is built from TRBV19 and TRBJ1-1; 9 bases agree with TRBD1. Germline-derived CDR1 and CDR2 are LNHDA and SQIVND (reference sequence). The CDR3 covers 17 residues. V trimming: 3 bases; J trimming: 3 bases; junction bases outside the gene matches: 11. CDR3 coding DNA: TGTGCCAGTAGTATTGATGGGACAGGGAGAGTTTACACTGAAGCTTTCTTT. Its translation is CASSIDGTGRVYTEAFF.

The chain employs TRBV10-3 and TRBJ2-7; 7 bases are shared with TRBD1. CDR1 and CDR2 (germline): ENHRY, SYGVKD. The CDR3 spans 17 residues. Unmatched junction bases numbered 16, after V lost 5 bases and J lost 3 bases. The CDR3 DNA reads as TGTGCCATCAGTCAAAACAGGGGTGTCCTCTCTCGCTACGAGCAGTACTTC. This codes for CAISQNRGVLSRYEQYF.

This clone appeared a single time. This sequence joins TRBV6-1 and TRBJ1-1; D possibly corresponds to TRBD1 (6 bases). There are 15 residues in the CDR3. Per germline, CDR1 MNHNS and CDR2 SASEGT. V lost 0 bases and J 11 bases, leaving 19 bases between the germline ends. The CDR3 sequence: CASSEARRGYGFAFF. The CDR3 DNA follows: TGTGCCAGCAGTGAAGCGCGCAGGGGTTACGGATTCGCTTTCTTT.

This chain uses TRBV6-1 with TRBJ2-3, with D perhaps TRBD2 (5 bases). Germline V gene data show CDR1 as MNHNS and CDR2 as SASEGT. The CDR3 consists of 15 residues. The germline V and J ends were trimmed by 2 bases and 4 bases, with 13 bases remaining between them. The CDR3 protein is CASSEWLASPDTQYF. The CDR3 DNA is TGTGCCAGCAGTGAATGGCTAGCCTCCCCAGATACGCAGTATTTT.

In this sample, this clone turned up once. The CDR3 sequence: CASSIGTGASYEQYF. CDR3 nucleotides: TGTGCCAGTAGTATCGGGACAGGGGCATCCTACGAGCAGTACTTC. The chain recombines TRBV19 with TRBJ2-7, with 10 bases that match TRBD1. V gave up 3 bases and J gave up 1 base; unmatched junction bases: 3. Germline lookup yields CDR1 LNHDA and CDR2 SQIVND (reference sequence). This CDR3 is 15 amino acids long.

The chain has TRBV5-4 and TRBJ1-1; possibly TRBD1 for D (5 bases). This CDR3 comprises 14 residues. The ends were cut back, 4 bases at V and 3 bases at J, with 13 bases in the middle. In germline, CDR1 is SGHNT, CDR2 YYREEE (reference sequence). Here the CDR3 reads CASSRKLGHTEAFF. In nucleotides, the CDR3 is TGTGCCAGCAGCCGAAAACTGGGGCACACTGAAGCTTTCTTT. Filled out from reference TRBV5-4 and TRBJ1-1, the complete variable domain reads ETGVTQSPTHLIKTRGQQVTLRCSSQSGHNTVSWYQQALGQGPQFIFQYYREEENGRGNFPPRFSGLQFPNYSSELNVNALELDDSALYLCASSRKLGHTEAFFGQGTRLTVV.

This chain joins TRBV11-2 and TRBJ2-1, with 13 bases identical to TRBD2. The J segment lost 15 bases and the V segment lost 4 bases, leaving 9 bases of the junction unmatched. CDR1 and CDR2 from the germline V gene are SGHAT and FQNNGV. The CDR3 spans 14 residues. The CDR3 DNA reads as TGTGCCAGCAGCTCTAGACTAGCGGGGGGAGAGGGGTTCTTC. Its protein is CASSSRLAGGEGFF.

In this sample, this clone turned up a few times. This chain links TRBV21-1 with TRBJ2-5; no check of the table's D call, TRBD2, against the DNA was made. TRBV21-1 is marked as a pseudogene. This CDR3 has 19 amino acids. The CDR3 DNA reads TGTGCCAGCAGCAAAGGGCTTAGTCTCGCTAGCGGGAGTCAAGAGACCCAGTACTTC. Its protein is CASSKGLSLASGSQETQYF.